These T cell receptor beta chains were read from a single sample in a study of CD4 and CD8 cells across lung adenocarcinoma regions. TCRdb re-derived calls from the PCR reads in MiXCR, one entry per CDR3 protein. The table records 2,500 or so distinct CDR3 sequences, around 67% of them present only once. The sample consisted of CD4+ T cells from the center of a lung tumor. The receptors come from a female donor with lung adenocarcinoma. The CD4 and CD8 labels of this study may be unreliable. Each CDR3 is given with its conserved first and last residue. Each record gives: CDR3 protein, V gene, J gene, clone size. Some rows have no size entry. The others give once, few or many, or a class for an expanded clone.

CASSEGVPDTQYF	TRBV6-1	TRBJ2-3	NA
CAARPTGNTEAFF	TRBV10-1	TRBJ1-1	NA
CATIKTRTSYNEQFF	TRBV27	TRBJ2-1	NA
CASSAMTGSNTGELFF	TRBV6-1	TRBJ2-2	hyperexpanded
CASSQPRGGTDTQYF	TRBV3-1	TRBJ2-3	few
CASSADRGLPTTSSYNEQFF	TRBV6-1	TRBJ2-1	NA
CASSEDGYRAYTF	TRBV6-1	TRBJ1-2	large
CASSEGGEGEKLFF	TRBV6-1	TRBJ1-4	NA
CASSRTVNTEAFF	TRBV6-1	TRBJ1-1	NA
CARGLGGRGEDTQYF	TRBV12-3/TRBV12-4	TRBJ2-4	NA
CASSEIAGSTDTQYF	TRBV6-1	TRBJ2-3	NA
CASSDPSGGAKNIQYF	TRBV6-1	TRBJ2-4	NA
CASSLGGTGGQGEQFF	TRBV14	TRBJ2-1	NA
CASRIESDTEAFF	TRBV6-5	TRBJ1-1	NA
CASRSAGTLSTDTQYF	TRBV6-1	TRBJ2-3	once
CASSPSPGTGGFYEQYF	TRBV12-3/TRBV12-4	NA	NA
CASRRGLAGGFGNEQFF	TRBV6-1	TRBJ2-1	NA
CATLVGGNSGYTF	TRBV10-3	TRBJ1-2	NA
CASSSGTSSYNEQFF	TRBV11-2	TRBJ2-1	NA
CASSSRTSGRAHEQYF	TRBV6-5	NA	NA
CASSGRTGVRTGELFF	TRBV4-1	TRBJ2-2	NA
CASSPATNEKLFF	TRBV7-2	TRBJ1-4	NA
CASSVAGGGYGYTF	TRBV6-1	TRBJ1-2	few
CASSDGMNTEAFF	TRBV3-1	TRBJ1-1	NA
CASSSRDRVHEQYF	TRBV6-5	NA	NA
CASSLGLAPTRDEQFF	TRBV11-2	TRBJ2-1	NA
CASSAREKDQPQHF	TRBV6-1	TRBJ1-5	NA
CASSPGRIHSNTQYF	TRBV6-1	TRBJ2-3	few
CASSRAGRCGTDTQYF	TRBV6-4	TRBJ2-4	NA
CASSPSGSFYNEQFF	TRBV4-1	TRBJ2-1	NA
CASSEGGLGETQYF	TRBV6-1	TRBJ2-5	NA
CASSLAGGEEQFF	TRBV12-3/TRBV12-4	TRBJ2-1	NA
CASSQGSGANVLTF	TRBV12-3/TRBV12-4	TRBJ2-6	NA
CASGKAEVRGLFYGYTF	TRBV6-1	TRBJ1-2	NA
CASSENNRDFDEQYF	TRBV6-1	NA	large
CASSLADGTNQPQHF	TRBV12-3/TRBV12-4	TRBJ1-5	NA
CASSLWAGGGSTGELFF	TRBV7-2	TRBJ2-2	few
CASSLTGTSGGSEQFF	TRBV7-2	TRBJ2-1	NA
CASSLVPPGGRTGELFF	TRBV7-2	TRBJ2-2	large
CASSRDRGLTEAFF	TRBV6-2/TRBV6-3	TRBJ1-1	NA
CASSLPSGNTIYF	TRBV7-9	TRBJ1-3	few
CASSLVLAREQYF	TRBV7-2	TRBJ2-7	few
CAISESAGTFYNELFF	TRBV10-3	TRBJ2-1	NA
CASSYRDSLNTGELFF	TRBV5-1	TRBJ2-2	NA
CASSGTSEWNEQFF	TRBV5-6	NA	NA
CASTFRSHVSGEQFF	TRBV6-1	TRBJ2-1	NA
CASSASGYYQETQYF	TRBV6-1	TRBJ2-5	once